This T cell receptor beta chain originates from a study of blood T cell repertoires in COVID-19. Study context: Collection of acute and convalescent COVID-19 samples took place in the United States, Italy and Spain. PBMCs, B-cell-depleted T cells, or T cells provided the cDNA or gDNA that made up the material.

Clones were sequenced by immunoSEQ multiplex PCR, and TCRdb holds only the in-frame ones, with some missing. Of roughly 300,000 clones in the sample, about 82% were seen once. Germline V lookup: CDR1 MNHEY, CDR2 SMNVEV (reference sequence). The CDR3 covers 13 residues. The V end was cut by 3 bases, the J end by 5 bases, with 10 bases between. This clonotype was obtained from a woman in her 50s with acute or convalescent COVID-19. The chain couples TRBV27 to TRBJ1-1; the D is unclear. Sequencing was performed on peripheral blood. The CDR3 sequence: CASSFLIGTEAFF. Here the CDR3 DNA reads TGTGCCAGCAGTTTCCTCATCGGGACTGAAGCTTTCTTT.